This T cell receptor beta chain was identified in a study of CD8 T cells in Susac syndrome. Study-wide background: Among the Susac syndrome patients who underwent sequencing, more than 5 had clinically active disease, while roughly eight of them were in remission.

This CDR3 has 18 amino acids. The germline CDR1 and CDR2 sequences are SGHVS and FQNEAQ. Trimming took off 5 bases at V and 0 bases at J, with 17 bases between the two ends. Negative isolation yielded the CD8+ and CD4+ T cells, while FACS enriched the TEMRA cells. After extraction with the RNeasy kit, about 0.45 to 1 ug of the RNA was reverse transcribed using random hexamers. An immunoSEQ multiplex PCR generated amplified TCR beta CDR3 products spanning 54 Vbeta and 13 Jbeta. TCRdb ran MiXCR on the immunoSEQ multiplex PCR reads and lists one entry per CDR3 protein. The sample shows 210,000 or so distinct CDR3 sequences, about 94% of them seen only once.

Material for sequencing was CD4+ T cells from PBMCs. The sequence was collected from a human donor with Susac syndrome. The chain has TRBV7-8 and TRBJ1-6; no reliable D call. CDR3 DNA sequence: TGTGCCAGCAGCCCAGCCGTTGTCCAGAGCTCCTATAATTCACCCCTCCACTTT. Translating it yields CASSPAVVQSSYNSPLHF.